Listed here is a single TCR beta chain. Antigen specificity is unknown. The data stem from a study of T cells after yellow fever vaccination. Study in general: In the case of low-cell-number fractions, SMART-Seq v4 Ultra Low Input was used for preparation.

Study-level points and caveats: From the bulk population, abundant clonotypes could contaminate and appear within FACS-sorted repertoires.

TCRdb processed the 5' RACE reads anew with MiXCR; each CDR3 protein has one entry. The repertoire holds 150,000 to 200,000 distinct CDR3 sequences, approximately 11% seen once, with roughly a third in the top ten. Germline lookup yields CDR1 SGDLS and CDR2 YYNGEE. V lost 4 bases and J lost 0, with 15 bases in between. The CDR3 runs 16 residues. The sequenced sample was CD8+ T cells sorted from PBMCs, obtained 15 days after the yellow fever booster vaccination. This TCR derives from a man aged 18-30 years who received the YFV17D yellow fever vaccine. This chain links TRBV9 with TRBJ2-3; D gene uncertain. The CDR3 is CASSPKIMASTDTQYF. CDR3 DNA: TGTGCCAGCAGCCCCAAGATCATGGCTAGCACAGATACGCAGTATTTT.